Below are 16 T cell receptor beta chains sequenced from a single sample in a study of shared clonotypes between healthy human individuals. The table came from immunoSEQ multiplex PCR; TCRdb's copy has only in-frame clones and leaves some out. Of about 2 million clones listed, 85% to 95% are singletons. Sequencing used naive CD4+ T cells sorted from blood. Subset given: CD45RA+ positively selected. Source of these receptors: a man younger than 35 in good health.

The V call is TRBV10-3, the J call TRBJ1-1, with TRBD1 matching 7 bases. Germline V gene lookup returns CDR1 ENHRY and CDR2 SYGVKD. Germline trimming cut 10 bases from V and 5 bases from J; bases unmatched to any gene: 4. This CDR3 contains 11 residues. CDR3 DNA sequence: TGTGCCACGACACAGGGGACTGAAGCTTTCTTT. Translating it yields CATTQGTEAFF.

For this clone: The identical CDR3 is also encoded by other nucleotide sequences in the sample. This rearrangement joins TRBV5-1 to TRBJ2-3; 9 bases line up with TRBD2. Trimming at V came to 4 bases and at J to 2 bases, leaving 5 bases not matched to a gene. Germline loops: CDR1 SGHRS, CDR2 YFSETQ. This CDR3 is built from 15 residues. The CDR3 sequence is CASSLRGGDTDTQYF. The DNA of the CDR3 is TGCGCCAGCAGCCTACGCGGGGGGGACACAGATACGCAGTATTTT.

The chain couples TRBV29-1 to TRBJ2-1, with a weak D call TRBD1 (5 bases). CDR1 SQVTM and CDR2 ANQGSEA come from the germline V gene. V was trimmed by 3 bases and J by 0 bases, leaving 9 bases between them. The CDR3 runs to 14 residues. This chain's CDR3 is CSVDQGGSYNEQFF. DNA for the CDR3: TGCAGCGTTGATCAGGGCGGCTCCTACAATGAGCAGTTCTTC.

This chain connects TRBV7-8 to TRBJ2-4, with 9 bases matching TRBD1. Germline CDR1 SGHVS, CDR2 FQNEAQ. The CDR3 spans 18 residues. V lost 7 bases and J lost 3; bases outside the gene matches: 16. The CDR3 DNA is TGTGCCAGCACCGGGGGGACAGGGTTTGTTCATGACAAAAACATTCAGTACTTC. Protein: CASTGGTGFVHDKNIQYF.

The chain has TRBV30 and TRBJ2-7; TRBD1 agrees at 10 bases. Germline V gives CDR1 GTSNPN, CDR2 SVGIG (reference sequence). The junction had 9 bases not matched to a gene; V was cut back by 2 bases and J by 5 bases. The CDR3 has 15 residues. CDR3 loop: CAWSPRDRGSDEQYF. The DNA for the CDR3 is TGTGCCTGGAGTCCCCGGGACAGGGGTAGCGACGAGCAGTACTTC.

As regards this clone: The sample carries other DNA sequences with the same CDR3. The CDR3 reads CSVAQGNNEQFF. The DNA for the CDR3 is TGCAGCGTTGCACAGGGGAACAATGAGCAGTTCTTC. The chain couples TRBV29-1 to TRBJ2-1; 7 bases line up with TRBD1. The CDR3 is 12 amino acids. V dropped 4 bases and J dropped 5; count of bases not matched to a gene: 2. Per the germline V gene, CDR1 is SQVTM and CDR2 is ANQGSEA.

The chain is built from TRBV5-1 and TRBJ1-5; the D gene is possibly TRBD1 (6 bases). This CDR3 region has 15 residues. CDR1 is SGHRS, CDR2 YFSETQ, per germline. V was pared by 2 bases and J by 3 bases, with 12 bases between. The chain's CDR3 is CASSLGGITNQPQHF. The CDR3, as DNA: TGCGCCAGCAGCTTAGGGGGGATTACCAATCAGCCCCAGCATTTT.

The chain employs TRBV6-6 and TRBJ1-5; a possible D gene is TRBD1 (5 bases). The V gene lost 6 bases and the J gene lost 3 bases, with 12 bases spanning the gap. This CDR3 contains 14 residues. The germline V gene encodes CDR1 MNHNY and CDR2 SVGAGI (reference sequence). The CDR3 protein is CASRTGGFNQPQHF. The CDR3 DNA follows: TGTGCCAGCAGAACGGGGGGATTCAATCAGCCCCAGCATTTT.

CDR3 in amino acids: CASSRTTTGFGEKLFF. In DNA form, the CDR3 reads TGTGCCAGCAGCCGTACCACCACAGGGTTTGGCGAAAAACTGTTTTTT. The chain combines TRBV7-9 with TRBJ1-4; D is perhaps TRBD1 (6 bases). V lost 5 bases, J lost 8 bases, and 21 bases lay in between. The CDR3 extends over 16 amino acids. Germline V gene sequence: CDR1 SEHNR, CDR2 FQNEAQ (reference sequence).

J is TRBJ2-3 and V is TRBV5-1, with 7 bases that match TRBD2. Germline CDR1 and CDR2: SGHRS and YFSETQ. The CDR3 is made up of 15 amino acids. The V gene end was trimmed by 4 bases and the J gene end by 2 bases; junction bases not matched to a gene: 7. The CDR3 sequence: CASSTSGGPTDTQYF. The CDR3 DNA follows: TGCGCCAGCAGCACGTCGGGGGGTCCCACAGATACGCAGTATTTT.

Comments on this clone: Other nucleotide sequences from this sample produce the same CDR3. The chain is built from TRBV11-2 and TRBJ2-5, with 8 bases matching TRBD2. The V gene's germline CDR1 is SGHAT and CDR2 FQNNGV. V shed 3 bases, J shed 5 bases, and the junction held 8 bases outside the gene matches. CDR3 size: 15 residues. The CDR3 spells CASSLDGGALETQYF. CDR3 bases: TGTGCCAGCAGCTTGGACGGGGGGGCCTTGGAGACCCAGTACTTC.

The chain carries TRBV5-1 and TRBJ2-4, with a weak D call TRBD1 (6 bases). There are 18 residues in the CDR3. Germline assignment: CDR1 SGHRS and CDR2 YFSETQ. With 5 bases removed from V and 1 base from J, the gap between germline ends came to 22 bases. The CDR3 DNA sequence: TGCGCCAGCAGTAGGACAGTTGGGGTCATCACTGCCAAAAACATTCAGTACTTC. Amino acids: CASSRTVGVITAKNIQYF.

The chain uses TRBV11-2 and TRBJ2-1; D remains ambiguous. Germline CDR1 reads SGHAT; CDR2 reads FQNNGV. Trimming left V 4 bases short and J 6 bases short, with 10 bases between. The CDR3 is 13 residues long. CDR3 amino acids: CASSWTELNEQFF. DNA of the CDR3: TGTGCCAGCAGCTGGACGGAGCTCAATGAGCAGTTCTTC.

The chain links TRBV11-2 to TRBJ2-7, with unresolved D. Germline assignment: CDR1 SGHAT and CDR2 FQNNGV. This CDR3 is 14 amino acids long. Trimming stripped 0 bases from V and 2 bases from J, with 8 bases between. CDR3 sequence: CASSLEFGAYEQYF. For the CDR3, the DNA is TGTGCCAGCAGCTTAGAGTTCGGAGCCTACGAGCAGTACTTC.

The chain couples TRBV27 to TRBJ1-5; D gene uncertain. The CDR3 is 15 amino acids. CDR1 is MNHEY, CDR2 SMNVEV, per germline (reference sequence). The ends were cut back, 2 bases at V and 1 base at J, with 9 bases in the middle. The CDR3 DNA follows: TGTGCCAGCAGTTTAGGCCCCAGGAGCAATCAGCCCCAGCATTTT. It translates to CASSLGPRSNQPQHF.

The V gene is TRBV7-2, the J gene TRBJ2-1; 10 bases are shared with TRBD2. Germline CDR1 and CDR2: SGHTA and FQGNSA. The CDR3 consists of 16 residues. V gave up 4 bases and J gave up 2 bases; unmatched junction bases: 5. CDR3 DNA: TGTGCCAGCAGCTCCCAAGCGGGAGGGACCTACAATGAGCAGTTCTTC. Translated: CASSSQAGGTYNEQFF. The entire variable domain, with the rest obtained from reference TRBV7-2 and TRBJ2-1, is as follows: GAGVSQSPSNKVTEKGKDVELRCDPISGHTALYWYRQSLGQGLEFLIYFQGNSAPDKSGLPSDRFSAERTGGSVSTLTIQRTQQEDSAVYLCASSSQAGGTYNEQFFGPGTRLTVL.